This TCR beta chain was sequenced for a study of memory CD4+ T cells and cytomegalovirus serostatus. Study-wide findings and caveats: Suggested: most of the CMV-linked TCR signature lies in CD4+ memory cells.

TCRdb's copy holds only in-frame clones and misses some; the assay was immunoSEQ multiplex PCR. Seen here are about 59,000 clones, 80% to 90% observed once, and the top ten hold approximately 1.1%. The sort gate was single viable CD3+CD4+CD8-CD45RO+ cells for memory CD4+ T cells. The CDR3 extends over 13 amino acids. Germline CDR1 and CDR2: SEHNR and FQNEAQ (reference sequence). The ends were cut back, 3 bases at V and 9 bases at J, with 12 bases in the middle. Turning to this clone: Its specificity is unknown.

This receptor was identified in an adult in good health and CMV-seronegative. This chain links TRBV7-9 with TRBJ1-3; D may be TRBD1 (5 bases). Sequenced: memory CD4+ T cells from blood. Written as DNA, the CDR3 is TGTGCCAGCAGCTTGCCAGGGTTCGGCACCATATATTTT. It encodes CASSLPGFGTIYF.